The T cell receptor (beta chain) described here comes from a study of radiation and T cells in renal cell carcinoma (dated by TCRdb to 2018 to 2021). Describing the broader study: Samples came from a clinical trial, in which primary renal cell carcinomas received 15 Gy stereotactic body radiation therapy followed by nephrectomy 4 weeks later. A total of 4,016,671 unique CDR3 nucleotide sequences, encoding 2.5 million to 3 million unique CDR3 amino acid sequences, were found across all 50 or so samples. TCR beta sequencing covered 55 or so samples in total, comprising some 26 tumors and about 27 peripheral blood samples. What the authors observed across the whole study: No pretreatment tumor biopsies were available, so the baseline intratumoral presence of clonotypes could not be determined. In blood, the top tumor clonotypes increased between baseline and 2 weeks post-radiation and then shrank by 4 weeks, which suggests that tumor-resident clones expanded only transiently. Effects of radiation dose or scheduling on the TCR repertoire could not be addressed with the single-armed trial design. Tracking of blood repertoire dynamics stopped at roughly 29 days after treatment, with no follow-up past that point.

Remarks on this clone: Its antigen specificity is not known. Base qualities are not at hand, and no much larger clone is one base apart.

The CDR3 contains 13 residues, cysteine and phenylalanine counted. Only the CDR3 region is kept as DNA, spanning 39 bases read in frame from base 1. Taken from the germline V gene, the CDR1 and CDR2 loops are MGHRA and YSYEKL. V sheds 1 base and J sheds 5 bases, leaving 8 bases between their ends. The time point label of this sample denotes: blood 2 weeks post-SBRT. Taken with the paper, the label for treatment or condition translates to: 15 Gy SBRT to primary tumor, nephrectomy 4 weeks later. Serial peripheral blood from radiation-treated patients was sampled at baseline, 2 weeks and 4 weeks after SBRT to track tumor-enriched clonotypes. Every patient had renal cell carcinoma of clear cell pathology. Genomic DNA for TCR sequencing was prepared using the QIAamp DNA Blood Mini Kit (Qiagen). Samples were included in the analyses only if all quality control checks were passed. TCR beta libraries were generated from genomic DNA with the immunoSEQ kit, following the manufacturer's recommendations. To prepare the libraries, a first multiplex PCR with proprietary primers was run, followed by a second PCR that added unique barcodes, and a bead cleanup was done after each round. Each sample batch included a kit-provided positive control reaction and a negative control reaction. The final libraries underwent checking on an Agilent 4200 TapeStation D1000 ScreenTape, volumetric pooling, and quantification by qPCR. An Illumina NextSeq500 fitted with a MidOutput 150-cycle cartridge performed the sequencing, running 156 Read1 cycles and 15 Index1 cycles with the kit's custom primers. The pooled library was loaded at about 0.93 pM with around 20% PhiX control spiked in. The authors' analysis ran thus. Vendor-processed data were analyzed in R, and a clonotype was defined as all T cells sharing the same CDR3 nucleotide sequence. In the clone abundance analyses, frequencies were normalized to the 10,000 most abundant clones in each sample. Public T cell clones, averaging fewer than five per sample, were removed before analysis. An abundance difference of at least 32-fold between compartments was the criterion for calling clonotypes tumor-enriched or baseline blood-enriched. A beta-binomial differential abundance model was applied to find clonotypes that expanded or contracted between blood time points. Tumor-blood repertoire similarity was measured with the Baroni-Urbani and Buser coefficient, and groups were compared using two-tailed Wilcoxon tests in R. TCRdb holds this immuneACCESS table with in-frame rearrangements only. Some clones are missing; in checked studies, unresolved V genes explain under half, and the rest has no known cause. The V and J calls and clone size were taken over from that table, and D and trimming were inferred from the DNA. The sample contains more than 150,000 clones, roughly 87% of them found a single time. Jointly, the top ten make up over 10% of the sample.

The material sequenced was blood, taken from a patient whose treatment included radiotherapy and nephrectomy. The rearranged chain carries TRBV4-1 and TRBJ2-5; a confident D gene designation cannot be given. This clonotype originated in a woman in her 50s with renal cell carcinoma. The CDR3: CASSQVASETQYF. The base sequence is TGCGCCAGCAGCCAAGTGGCGAGCGAGACCCAGTACTTC.